The sequence of this TCR beta chain was determined in a study of PD-L1 blockade in urothelial cancer. Sample time point: peripheral blood 6 weeks after treatment start. Method: immunoSEQ multiplex PCR; TCRdb's copy keeps in-frame clones and lacks some. The sample lists around 46,000 clones; more than 70% were seen once. The specimen was PBMCs, collected around atezolizumab (anti-PD-L1) treatment. The receptor was isolated from a man aged 55 to 70 with urothelial cancer.

Here the CDR3 DNA reads TGCGCCAGCAGCTTGGGAGGACCGGGGAATGAGCAGTTCTTC. Amino acid sequence: CASSLGGPGNEQFF. The chain combines TRBV5-1 with TRBJ2-1; TRBD2 is a possible D gene (5 bases). Looked up from germline, CDR1 is SGHRS and CDR2 is YFSETQ. V dropped 0 bases and J dropped 7 bases, with 11 bases sitting between them. The CDR3 is 14 residues long.